In this sample, the clone carrying this T cell receptor beta chain turned up a few times. Germline V CDR1 and CDR2: LNHDA, SQIVND (reference sequence). Trimming at V came to 5 bases and at J to 3 bases, leaving 6 bases not matched to a gene. CDR3 size: 14 residues. TCRdb ran MiXCR on the 5' RACE reads and lists one entry per CDR3 protein. The data show 200,000 to 300,000 distinct CDR3 sequences, approximately 11% seen once. The data stem from a study of CD8 T cells in ankylosing spondylitis. The sequence was collected from a male donor with ankylosing spondylitis or in good health (not recorded which). This chain links TRBV19 with TRBJ1-1; 7 bases map to TRBD1. What was sequenced was blood, either unsorted or a sorted T cell fraction (not recorded which). CDR3 sequence: CASSPQGTYTEAFF. In nucleotides, the CDR3 is TGTGCCAGTAGTCCACAGGGGACGTACACTGAAGCTTTCTTT.